The clone carrying this T cell receptor beta chain appeared many times. What it binds is unknown. The data originate from a study of response to subunit inactivated influenza vaccine. TCRdb itself ran the RT-PCR reads through MiXCR, one entry per CDR3 protein. The data show around 750,000 distinct CDR3 sequences, around 21% seen once. Germline lookup yields CDR1 LNHNV and CDR2 YYDKDF (reference sequence). V lost 3 bases and J lost 1, with 12 bases in between. The CDR3 spans 15 residues. Study-level results: Each seasonal flu vaccination may recruit only limited new T cells, authors suggested.

The sequence was obtained from a man in his fifties who received an inactivated influenza vaccine. Sequencing used PBMCs from blood, obtained less than 6 days after vaccination. V and J are TRBV15 and TRBJ1-1, with D unclear. The CDR3 DNA reads as TGTGCCACCAGCAGGTCGTGGCAGAGGAACACTGAAGCTTTCTTT. It is translated as CATSRSWQRNTEAFF.